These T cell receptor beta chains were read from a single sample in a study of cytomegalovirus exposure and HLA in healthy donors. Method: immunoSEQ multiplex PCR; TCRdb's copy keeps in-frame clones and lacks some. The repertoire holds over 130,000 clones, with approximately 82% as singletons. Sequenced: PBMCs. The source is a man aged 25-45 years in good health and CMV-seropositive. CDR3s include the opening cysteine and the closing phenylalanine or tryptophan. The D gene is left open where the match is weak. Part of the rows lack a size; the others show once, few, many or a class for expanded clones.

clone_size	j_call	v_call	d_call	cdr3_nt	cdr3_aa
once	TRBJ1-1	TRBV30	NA	TGTGCCTCCGTGCGGTGGCGAAGGGGGGAAGCTTTCTTT	CASVRWRRGEAFF
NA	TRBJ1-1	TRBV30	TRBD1	TGTGCCTGGAGTAGGACAGGTGAAGCTTTCTTT	CAWSRTGEAFF
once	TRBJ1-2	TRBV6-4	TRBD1	TGTGCCAGCAGTCCTAGCCAGGGGGCGAAAGGCTACACCTTC	CASSPSQGAKGYTF
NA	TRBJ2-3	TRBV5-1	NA	TGCGCCAGCAGCTTGGTCGGGGGGCCGAGCACAGATACGCAGTATTTT	CASSLVGGPSTDTQYF
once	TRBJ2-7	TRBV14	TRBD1	TGTGCCAGCAGCTCCCGACAGGGGGCAGGGTCCTACGAGCAGTACTTC	CASSSRQGAGSYEQYF
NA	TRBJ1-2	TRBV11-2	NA	TGTGCCAGCAGCATAGACATCTATGGCTACACCTTC	CASSIDIYGYTF
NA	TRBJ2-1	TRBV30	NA	TGTGCCTGGAGTGTGGGAGGGGGGGCGAGGGAGCAGTTCTTC	CAWSVGGGAREQFF
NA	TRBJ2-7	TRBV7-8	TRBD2	TGTGCCAGCAGCTTAGAACTAGCGGGAGCACTCTACGAGCAGTACTTC	CASSLELAGALYEQYF
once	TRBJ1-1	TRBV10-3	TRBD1	TGTGCCATCAGGGGACAGGGCGAAGCTTTCTTT	CAIRGQGEAFF
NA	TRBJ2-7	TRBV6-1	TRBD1	TGTGCCAGCAGTAAAGAGTTTGGGACAGGGGTGAGCGAGCAGTACTTC	CASSKEFGTGVSEQYF
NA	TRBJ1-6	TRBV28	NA	TGTGCCAGCAGCCTTAAACAGGGTAATTCACCCCTCCACTTT	CASSLKQGNSPLHF
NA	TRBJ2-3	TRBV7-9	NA	TGTGCCAGCAGCCGTTCCGGGGTCCAGGATACGCAGTATTTT	CASSRSGVQDTQYF
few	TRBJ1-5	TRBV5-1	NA	TGCGCCAGCAGCTTGATGGGCAGTTCGGAGCCCCAGCATTTT	CASSLMGSSEPQHF
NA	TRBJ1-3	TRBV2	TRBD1	TGTGCCAGCAGCGAAGACGAAGACAGGGGTGGAAACACCATATATTTT	CASSEDEDRGGNTIYF
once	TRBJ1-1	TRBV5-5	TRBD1	TGTGCCAGCGTCGAGGGGACAGAGAACACTGAAGCTTTCTTT	CASVEGTENTEAFF
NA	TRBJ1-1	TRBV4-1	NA	TGCGCCAGCAGCCAAGATGCGGGACGGCCGAACACTGAAGCTTTCTTT	CASSQDAGRPNTEAFF
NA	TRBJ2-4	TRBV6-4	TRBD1	TGTGCCAGCCTTCGACAGGGACAAAACATTCAGTACTTC	CASLRQGQNIQYF
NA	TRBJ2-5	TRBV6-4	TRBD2	TGTGCCAGCAGTGACGGGAAGCGGGGGGGCGGGGAGACCCAGTACTTC	CASSDGKRGGGETQYF
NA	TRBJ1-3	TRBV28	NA	TGTGCCAGCAGTTTACTTTACAGAGCTGGAAACACCATATATTTT	CASSLLYRAGNTIYF
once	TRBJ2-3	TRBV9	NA	TGTGCCAGCAGCGTAGGGGGGGACAGAGCAGATACGCAGTATTTT	CASSVGGDRADTQYF
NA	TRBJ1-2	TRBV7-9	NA	TGTGCCAGCAGCTTAGACTCGATCTATGGCTACACCTTC	CASSLDSIYGYTF
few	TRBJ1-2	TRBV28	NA	TGTGCCAGCAGTTTACAAGGGGTTCGAGATGGCTACACCTTC	CASSLQGVRDGYTF
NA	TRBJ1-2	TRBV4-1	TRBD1	TGCGCCAGCAGCCGGGACAGGGAGGACTATGGCTACACCTTC	CASSRDREDYGYTF
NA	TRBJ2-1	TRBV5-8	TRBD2	TGTGCCAGCAGCTTCGGGCTAGCGGGAGGCGATGAGCAGTTCTTC	CASSFGLAGGDEQFF
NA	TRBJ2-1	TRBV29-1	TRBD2	TGCAGCGCCTTGGGACTAGCGGGAGGACTTAGCTCCTACAATGAGCAGTTCTTC	CSALGLAGGLSSYNEQFF
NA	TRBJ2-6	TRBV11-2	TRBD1	TGTGCCAGCAGCTCCCGGACAGGGATATCTGGGGCCAACGTCCTGACTTTC	CASSSRTGISGANVLTF
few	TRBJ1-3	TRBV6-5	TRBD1	TGTGCCAGCACACGACAGGGTGGGGCGGGAAACACCATATATTTT	CASTRQGGAGNTIYF
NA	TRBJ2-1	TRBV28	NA	TGTGCCAGCAGTCCTCGGACAGCCACTTACAATGAGCAGTTCTTC	CASSPRTATYNEQFF
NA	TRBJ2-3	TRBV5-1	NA	TGCGCCAGCAGCTTGGCCGGTAACGGGGGCACAGATACGCAGTATTTT	CASSLAGNGGTDTQYF
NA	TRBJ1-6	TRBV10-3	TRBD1	TGTGCCATCACCGGGACAGATAATTCACCCCTCCACTTT	CAITGTDNSPLHF
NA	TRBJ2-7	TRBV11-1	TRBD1	TGTGCCAGCAGCTCAGACCTGGACAGGGGGCACTTC	CASSSDLDRGHF
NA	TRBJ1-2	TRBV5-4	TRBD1	TGTGCCAGCAGCCCAAAGGACAGGGCATATGGCTACACCTTC	CASSPKDRAYGYTF
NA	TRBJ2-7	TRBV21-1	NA	TGTGCCAGCAGCACCGCGGAGACAGGGGAGAACTACGAGCAGTACTTC	CASSTAETGENYEQYF
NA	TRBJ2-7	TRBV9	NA	TGTGCCAGCAGCGTAGAGGACTTGGGGGCTTACGAGCAGTACTTC	CASSVEDLGAYEQYF
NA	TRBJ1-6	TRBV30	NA	TGTGCCTGGAGTGTACGAGACACCAGCTCCTATAATTCACCCCTCCACTTT	CAWSVRDTSSYNSPLHF
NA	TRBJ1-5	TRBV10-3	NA	TGTGCCATCAGTGAGTACACACCCAATCAGCCCCAGCATTTT	CAISEYTPNQPQHF
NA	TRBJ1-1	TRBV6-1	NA	TGTGCCAGCAGGTTCCTGGACAACTCGAACACTGAAGCTTTCTTT	CASRFLDNSNTEAFF